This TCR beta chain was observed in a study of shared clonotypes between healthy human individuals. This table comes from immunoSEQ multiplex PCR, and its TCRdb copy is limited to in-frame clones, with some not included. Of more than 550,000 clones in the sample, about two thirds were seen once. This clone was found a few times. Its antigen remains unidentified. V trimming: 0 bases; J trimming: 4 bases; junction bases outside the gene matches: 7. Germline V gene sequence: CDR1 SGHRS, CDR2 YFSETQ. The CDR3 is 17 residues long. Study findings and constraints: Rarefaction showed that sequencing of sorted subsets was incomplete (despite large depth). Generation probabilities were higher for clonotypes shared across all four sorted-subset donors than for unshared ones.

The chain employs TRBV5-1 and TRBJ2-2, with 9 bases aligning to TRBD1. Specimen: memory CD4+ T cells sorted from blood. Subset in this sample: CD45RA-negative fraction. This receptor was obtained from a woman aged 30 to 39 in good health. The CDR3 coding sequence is TGCGCCAGCAGCTTGGTTTTACGGACAGGGGCCACCGGGGAGCTGTTTTTT. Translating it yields CASSLVLRTGATGELFF.